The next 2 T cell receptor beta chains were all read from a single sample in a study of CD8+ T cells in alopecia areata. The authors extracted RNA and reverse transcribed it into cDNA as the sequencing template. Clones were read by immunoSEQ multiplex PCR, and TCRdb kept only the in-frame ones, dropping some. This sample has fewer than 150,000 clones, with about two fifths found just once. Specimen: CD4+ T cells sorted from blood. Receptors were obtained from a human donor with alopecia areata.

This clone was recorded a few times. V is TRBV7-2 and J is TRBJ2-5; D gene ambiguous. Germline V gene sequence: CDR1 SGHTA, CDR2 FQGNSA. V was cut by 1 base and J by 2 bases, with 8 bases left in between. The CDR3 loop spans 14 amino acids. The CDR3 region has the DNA TGTGCCAGCAGCTTAGTCTCGGAACAAGAGACCCAGTACTTC. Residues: CASSLVSEQETQYF.

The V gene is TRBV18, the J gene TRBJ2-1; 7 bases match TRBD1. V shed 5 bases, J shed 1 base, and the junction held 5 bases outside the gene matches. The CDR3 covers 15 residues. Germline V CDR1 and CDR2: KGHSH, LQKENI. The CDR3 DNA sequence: TGTGCCAGCTCAAACAGGGACAGTTCCTACAATGAGCAGTTCTTC. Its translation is CASSNRDSSYNEQFF.